This TCR beta chain was retrieved from a study of control samples from healthy donors and cancer patients. This clone was seen a handful of times. Using immunoSEQ multiplex PCR, the repertoire was profiled, and TCRdb retains in-frame clones only, with some absent. The sample shows 130,000 or so clones, about nine tenths of them seen only once. The specimen was PBMCs. This receptor was identified in a man aged 50 to 60 with head and neck cancer.

The CDR3 DNA sequence: TGTGCCAGCAGCTTCGGTATGGGTCCCGGGGAGCTGTTTTTT. Translated, it gives CASSFGMGPGELFF. This chain links TRBV7-9 with TRBJ2-2; D gene unclear. Germline-derived CDR1 and CDR2 are SEHNR and FQNEAQ (reference sequence). Trimming removed 3 bases from V and 6 bases from J, with 11 bases in between. The CDR3 is 14 residues long.